This T cell receptor (beta chain) was obtained from a study of CD8 T cells in Susac syndrome. In germline, CDR1 is MNHEY, CDR2 SMNVEV (reference sequence). The V and J ends lost 10 bases and 7 bases respectively, with 11 bases between them. The CDR3 contains 11 residues. Sequencing of TCR beta drew on CD8+ and CD4+ T cells from blood. Random hexamers were used to reverse transcribe 0.5 to 1 ug of RNA. TCRdb analysed the immunoSEQ multiplex PCR reads with MiXCR anew, one entry per CDR3 protein. The table includes 190,000 or so distinct CDR3 sequences, 90% to 95% detected once. Sequences were obtained from CD4+ T cells from PBMCs. The chain couples TRBV27 to TRBJ2-4, with D tentatively TRBD1 or TRBD2 (5 bases each). This clonotype was sampled from a human donor with multiple sclerosis. The CDR3 DNA reads as TGTGCCACCGCAGAGGGGAACATTCAGTACTTC. This encodes CATAEGNIQYF.